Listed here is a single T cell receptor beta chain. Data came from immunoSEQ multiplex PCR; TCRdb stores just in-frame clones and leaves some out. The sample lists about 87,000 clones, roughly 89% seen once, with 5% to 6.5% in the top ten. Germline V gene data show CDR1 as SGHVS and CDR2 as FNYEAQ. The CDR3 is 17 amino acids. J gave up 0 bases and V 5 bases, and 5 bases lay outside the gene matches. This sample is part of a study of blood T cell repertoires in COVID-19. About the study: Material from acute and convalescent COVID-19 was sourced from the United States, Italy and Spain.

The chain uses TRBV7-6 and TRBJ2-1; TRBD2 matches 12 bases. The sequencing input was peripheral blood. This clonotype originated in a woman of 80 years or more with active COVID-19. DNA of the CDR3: TGTGCCAGCAGCCAGAAACTAGCGGGAGGCTCCTACAATGAGCAGTTCTTC. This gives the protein CASSQKLAGGSYNEQFF.